Listed here is a single TCR beta chain. The repertoire was sequenced with immunoSEQ multiplex PCR; TCRdb's copy has only in-frame clones and lacks some. The sample has around 66,000 clones, roughly nine tenths seen once. Brentuximab vedotin exposure varied among the patients, all of whom had relapsed after autologous stem cell transplantation. These data are taken from a study of PD-1 blockade in classical Hodgkin lymphoma. The CDR3 totals 14 residues. Trimming took off 1 base at V and 8 bases at J, with 11 bases between the two ends. CDR1 SGHAT and CDR2 FQDESV come from the germline V gene (reference sequence).

The chain couples TRBV11-1 to TRBJ1-4; unclear D gene. The receptor comes from a human donor with classical Hodgkin lymphoma. The sample here was peripheral blood mononuclear cells (PBMCs), taken at baseline. For the CDR3, the DNA is TGTGCCAGCAGCTTAGGAAGGGTCAGCGAAAAACTGTTTTTT. Translation gives CASSLGRVSEKLFF.